This T cell receptor beta chain was sequenced for a study of Tregs in tolerant kidney transplant recipients. The nonmyeloablative bone marrow transplants came from related graft donors, with transient mixed chimerism. Germline-derived CDR1 and CDR2 are SGHAT and FQNNGV. The CDR3 totals 15 residues. V was pared by 3 bases and J by 0 bases, with 9 bases between. Study-level results: Tolerant patients' donor-specific Tregs expanded beyond overall Tregs, suggesting antigen-driven growth. Changing PCR primers prevented nucleotide comparison between some patients' samples. Expanding Tregs on activated donor B cells appeared to best identify donor-specific TCRbeta clones. The small number of patients limits these findings pending further validation.

As for this clone: Its antigen is currently unknown. The sequence runs out 3 residues before the end of the CDR3; the remainder is reconstructed from the germline J gene.

Sequencing used immunoSEQ multiplex PCR; TCRdb keeps in-frame clones, though not all of them. The sample spans about 10,000 clones; the ten largest clones claim roughly 25%. The sequence came from a human patient who received a combined kidney and bone marrow transplant. Some T cells could come from the graft donor. V gene TRBV11-2 combines with J gene TRBJ2-1, with D hard to call. The specimen comprised CD8+ T cells from blood (PBMCs), sampled 24 months after the transplant. The CDR3 DNA, read in part, is TGTGCCAGCAGCTTGATGCGGAGCTCCTACAATGAG. Amino acid sequence: CASSLMRSSYNE. In full, the CDR3 reads CASSLMRSSYNEQFF.